The 5 T cell receptor beta chains below all came from one sample that was sequenced in a study of T cell repertoires in cytomegalovirus infection. TCRdb re-derived calls from the reads in MiXCR, one entry per CDR3 protein. Here the sample spans 200,000 to 300,000 distinct CDR3 sequences, less than 9.5% being singletons. Sequencing was performed on PBMCs. The receptors stem from a human donor in good health (CMV status not recorded). Some clones in this sample may be carry-over from other donors' samples.

This clonotype was detected ten times or more. The chain has TRBV4-3 and TRBJ1-1; D gene unclear. In germline, CDR1 is LGHNA, CDR2 YSLEER. Trimming shortened V by 2 bases and J by 2 bases, and 6 bases separated the two germline ends. The CDR3 loop spans 13 amino acids. CDR3 region: CASSQQVNTEAFF. Here the CDR3 DNA reads TGCGCCAGCAGCCAACAGGTTAACACTGAAGCTTTCTTT.

This clonotype was observed at least ten times. The chain carries TRBV12-3 or TRBV12-4 and TRBJ2-7; 15 bases are shared with TRBD2. V was clipped by 5 bases and J by 0 bases; unmatched bases: 5. The CDR3 is 17 amino acids. The CDR3 spells CASSVGTSGGSSYEQYF. Here the CDR3 DNA reads TGTGCCAGCAGTGTCGGGACTAGCGGGGGGAGCTCCTACGAGCAGTACTTC.

The J gene is TRBJ1-1, the V gene TRBV13; D gene ambiguous. Germline values: CDR1 PRHDT, CDR2 FYEKMQ (reference sequence). V was shortened by 1 base and J by 11 bases, with 11 bases between the two germline ends. The CDR3 contains 12 residues. CDR3: CASSLEVPRAFF. CDR3 DNA: TGTGCCAGCAGCTTAGAGGTCCCACGGGCTTTCTTT.

This clonotype has a handful of counts. The chain carries TRBV4-2 and TRBJ1-2; D remains unclear. CDR1 is LGHNA and CDR2 is YNFKEQ in the germline V gene. The CDR3 covers 17 residues. The V and J ends lost 1 base and 5 bases respectively, with 20 bases between them. CDR3 DNA: TGTGCCAGCAGCCAAGGGGGAGCAGCCCGTAAATTTTATGGCTACACCTTC. Protein: CASSQGGAARKFYGYTF.

This clonotype was seen just once. The chain couples TRBV20-1 to TRBJ1-5, with D maybe TRBD1 (5 bases). This CDR3 is 15 amino acids long. Germline V gene sequence: CDR1 DFQATT, CDR2 SNEGSKA (reference sequence). The V gene lost 3 bases and the J gene lost 0 bases, with 12 bases spanning the gap. The CDR3 reads CSASSLQGSNQPQHF. CDR3 in DNA: TGCAGTGCTAGTTCCCTTCAGGGTAGCAATCAGCCCCAGCATTTT.